This TCR beta chain was captured in a study of patients and donors after allogeneic stem cell transplantation. Per the germline V gene, CDR1 is SGHRS and CDR2 is YFSETQ. The CDR3 length is 15 residues. With 1 base removed from V and 3 bases from J, the gap between germline ends came to 11 bases. TCRdb ran MiXCR on the RT-PCR reads and lists one entry per CDR3 protein. The table includes about 960,000 distinct CDR3 sequences, roughly 17% detected once. The sequence derives from a human donor who was either an allogeneic HSCT recipient or a stem cell or donor lymphocyte infusion donor (not recorded which). It is not recorded whose cells these are; they may come from a transplant donor. The rearrangement joins TRBV5-1 to TRBJ1-3; no definite D call. Sample: blood, either unsorted or a sorted T cell fraction (not recorded which). This CDR3 reads CASSLFLGGGNTIYF. The DNA for the CDR3 is TGCGCCAGCAGCTTGTTTTTAGGCGGTGGAAACACCATATATTTT. The full variable domain, its missing parts supplied by reference TRBV5-1 and TRBJ1-3, is KAGVTQTPRYLIKTRGQQVTLSCSPISGHRSVSWYQQTPGQGLQFLFEYFSETQRNKGNFPGRFSGRQFSNSRSEMNVSTLELGDSALYLCASSLFLGGGNTIYFGEGSWLTVV.